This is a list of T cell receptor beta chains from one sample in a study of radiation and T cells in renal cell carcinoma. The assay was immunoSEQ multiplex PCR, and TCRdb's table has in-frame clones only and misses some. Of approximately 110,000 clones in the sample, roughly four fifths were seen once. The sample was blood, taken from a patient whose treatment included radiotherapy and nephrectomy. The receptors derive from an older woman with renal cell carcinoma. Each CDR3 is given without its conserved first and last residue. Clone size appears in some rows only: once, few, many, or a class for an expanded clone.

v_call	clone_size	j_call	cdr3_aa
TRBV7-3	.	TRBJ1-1	ASSSSTGISGAEAF
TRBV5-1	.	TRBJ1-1	ASSLGAGGTEAF
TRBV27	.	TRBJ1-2	ASSISPGQFFYGYT
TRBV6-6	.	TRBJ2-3	ASSYLAGSDTQY
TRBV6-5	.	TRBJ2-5	ASRIGGSWGETQY
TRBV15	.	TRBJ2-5	ATSPRLAGGETQY
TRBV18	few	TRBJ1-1	ASSPPKQGDTEAF
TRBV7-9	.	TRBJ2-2	ASSPGSGSYDTGELF
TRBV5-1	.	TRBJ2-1	ASSVPQGQLSYNEQF
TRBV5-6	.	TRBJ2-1	ASSVRTASGGRF
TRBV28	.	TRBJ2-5	ASSFVYNGGETQY
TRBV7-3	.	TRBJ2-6	ASSPGLSGANVLT
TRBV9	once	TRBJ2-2	ASSVGGVGTGELF